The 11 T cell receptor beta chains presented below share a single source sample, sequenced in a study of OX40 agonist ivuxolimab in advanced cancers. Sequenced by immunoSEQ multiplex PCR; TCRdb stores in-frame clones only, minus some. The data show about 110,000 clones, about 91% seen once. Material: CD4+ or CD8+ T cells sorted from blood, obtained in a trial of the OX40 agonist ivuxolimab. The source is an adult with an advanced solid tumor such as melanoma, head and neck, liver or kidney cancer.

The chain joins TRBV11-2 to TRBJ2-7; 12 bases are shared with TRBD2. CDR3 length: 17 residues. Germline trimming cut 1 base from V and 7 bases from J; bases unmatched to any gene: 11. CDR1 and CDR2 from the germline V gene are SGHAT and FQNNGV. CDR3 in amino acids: CASSLVLAGGAVGEQYF. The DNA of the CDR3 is TGTGCCAGCAGCTTAGTACTAGCGGGAGGTGCAGTAGGAGAGCAGTACTTC.

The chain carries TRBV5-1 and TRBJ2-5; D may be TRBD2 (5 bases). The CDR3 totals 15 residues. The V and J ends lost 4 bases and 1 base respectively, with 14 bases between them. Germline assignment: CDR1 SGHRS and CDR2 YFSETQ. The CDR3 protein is CASSRSSGLQETQYF. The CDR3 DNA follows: TGCGCCAGCAGCCGAAGCAGCGGACTCCAAGAGACCCAGTACTTC.

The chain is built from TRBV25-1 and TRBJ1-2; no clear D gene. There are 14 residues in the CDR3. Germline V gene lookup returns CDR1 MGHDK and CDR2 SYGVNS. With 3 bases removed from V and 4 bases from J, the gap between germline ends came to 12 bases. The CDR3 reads CASSDPTDGYGYTF. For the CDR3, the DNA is TGTGCCAGCAGTGACCCCACGGACGGCTATGGCTACACCTTC.

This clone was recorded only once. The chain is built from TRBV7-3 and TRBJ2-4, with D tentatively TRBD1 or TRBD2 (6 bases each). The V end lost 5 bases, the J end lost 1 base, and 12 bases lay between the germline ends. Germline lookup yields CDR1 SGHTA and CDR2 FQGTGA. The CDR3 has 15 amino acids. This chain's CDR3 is CASSQGGLAKNIQYF. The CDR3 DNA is TGTGCCAGCAGCCAAGGGGGGCTGGCCAAAAACATTCAGTACTTC.

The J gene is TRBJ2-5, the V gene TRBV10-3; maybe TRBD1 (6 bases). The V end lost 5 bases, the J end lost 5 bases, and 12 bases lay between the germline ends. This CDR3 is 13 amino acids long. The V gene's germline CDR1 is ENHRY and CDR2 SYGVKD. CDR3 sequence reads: CAISQGSRETQYF. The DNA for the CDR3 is TGTGCCATCAGTCAGGGGTCCCGGGAGACCCAGTACTTC.

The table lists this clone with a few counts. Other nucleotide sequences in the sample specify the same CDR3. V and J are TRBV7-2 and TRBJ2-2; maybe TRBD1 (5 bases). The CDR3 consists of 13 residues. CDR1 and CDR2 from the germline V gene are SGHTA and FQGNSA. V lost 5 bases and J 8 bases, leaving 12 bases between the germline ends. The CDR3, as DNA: TGTGCCAGCAGCAGGCCTGGGGCGGGGGAGCTGTTTTTT. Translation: CASSRPGAGELFF.

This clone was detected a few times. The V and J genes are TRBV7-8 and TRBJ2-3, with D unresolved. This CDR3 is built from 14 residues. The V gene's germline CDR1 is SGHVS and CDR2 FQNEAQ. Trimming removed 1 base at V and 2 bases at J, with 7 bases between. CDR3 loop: CASSLDPHTDTQYF. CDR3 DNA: TGTGCCAGCAGCTTAGACCCACACACAGATACGCAGTATTTT.

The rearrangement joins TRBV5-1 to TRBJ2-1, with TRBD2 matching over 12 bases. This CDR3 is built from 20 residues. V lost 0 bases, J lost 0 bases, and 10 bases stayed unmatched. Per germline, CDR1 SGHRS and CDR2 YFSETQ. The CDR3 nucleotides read TGCGCCAGCAGCTTGGAGCCCAGCACTAGCGGGGGGAGCTCCTACAATGAGCAGTTCTTC. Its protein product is CASSLEPSTSGGSSYNEQFF. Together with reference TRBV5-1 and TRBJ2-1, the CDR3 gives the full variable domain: KAGVTQTPRYLIKTRGQQVTLSCSPISGHRSVSWYQQTPGQGLQFLFEYFSETQRNKGNFPGRFSGRQFSNSRSEMNVSTLELGDSALYLCASSLEPSTSGGSSYNEQFFGPGTRLTVL.

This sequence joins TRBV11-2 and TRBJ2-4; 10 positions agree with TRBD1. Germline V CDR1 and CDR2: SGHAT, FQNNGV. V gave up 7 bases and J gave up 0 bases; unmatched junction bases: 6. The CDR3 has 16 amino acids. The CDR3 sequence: CASTGQGGLAKNIQYF. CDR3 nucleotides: TGTGCCAGCACCGGACAGGGGGGATTAGCCAAAAACATTCAGTACTTC.

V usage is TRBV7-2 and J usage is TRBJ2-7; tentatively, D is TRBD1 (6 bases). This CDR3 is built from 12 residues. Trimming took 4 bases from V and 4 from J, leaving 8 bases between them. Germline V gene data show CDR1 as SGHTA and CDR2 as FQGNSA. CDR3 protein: CASSYQGYEQYF. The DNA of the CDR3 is TGTGCCAGCAGCTACCAGGGGTACGAGCAGTACTTC. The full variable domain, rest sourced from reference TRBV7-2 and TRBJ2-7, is GAGVSQSPSNKVTEKGKDVELRCDPISGHTALYWYRQSLGQGLEFLIYFQGNSAPDKSGLPSDRFSAERTGGSVSTLTIQRTQQEDSAVYLCASSYQGYEQYFGPGTRLTVT.

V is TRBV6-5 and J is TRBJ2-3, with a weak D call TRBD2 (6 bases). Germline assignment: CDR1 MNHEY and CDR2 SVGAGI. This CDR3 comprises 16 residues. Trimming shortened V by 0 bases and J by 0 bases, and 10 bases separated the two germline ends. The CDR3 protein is CASSYSGTGSTDTQYF. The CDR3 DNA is TGTGCCAGCAGTTACTCCGGGACTGGTAGCACAGATACGCAGTATTTT.